Sequencing of this T cell receptor beta chain was carried out in a study of T cells in tuberculosis. Looking at the study overall: The T cells targeted glucose monomycolate, a mycobacterial lipid, via CD1B. Whole-study results and caveats: Classification accuracy was around 85% (AUROC 0.90) with the GMM-specific repertoire.

Libraries were prepared by immunoSEQ multiplex PCR; TCRdb keeps only in-frame clonotypes and omits some of them. The sample shows fewer than 55,000 clones, roughly 95% of them seen only once. This clone has just one count. What it binds is not known. Germline CDR1 KGHSH, CDR2 LQKENI. V was cut by 5 bases and J by 0 bases, with 13 bases left in between. The CDR3 is 16 amino acids. The TCR sequence derives from a donor aged 5 to 30 with latent tuberculosis or without tuberculosis infection. What was sequenced was PBMCs. V gene TRBV18 combines with J gene TRBJ1-4; no clear D. The CDR3 DNA sequence: TGTGCCAGCTCAGGGCGTTTAACTGCAACTAATGAAAAACTGTTTTTT. This translates into CASSGRLTATNEKLFF. Full variable domain (rest looked up from reference TRBV18 and TRBJ1-4): NAGVMQNPRHLVRRRGQEARLRCSPMKGHSHVYWYRQLPEEGLKFMVYLQKENIIDESGMPKERFSAEFPKEGPSILRIQQVVRGDSAAYFCASSGRLTATNEKLFFGSGTQLSVL.